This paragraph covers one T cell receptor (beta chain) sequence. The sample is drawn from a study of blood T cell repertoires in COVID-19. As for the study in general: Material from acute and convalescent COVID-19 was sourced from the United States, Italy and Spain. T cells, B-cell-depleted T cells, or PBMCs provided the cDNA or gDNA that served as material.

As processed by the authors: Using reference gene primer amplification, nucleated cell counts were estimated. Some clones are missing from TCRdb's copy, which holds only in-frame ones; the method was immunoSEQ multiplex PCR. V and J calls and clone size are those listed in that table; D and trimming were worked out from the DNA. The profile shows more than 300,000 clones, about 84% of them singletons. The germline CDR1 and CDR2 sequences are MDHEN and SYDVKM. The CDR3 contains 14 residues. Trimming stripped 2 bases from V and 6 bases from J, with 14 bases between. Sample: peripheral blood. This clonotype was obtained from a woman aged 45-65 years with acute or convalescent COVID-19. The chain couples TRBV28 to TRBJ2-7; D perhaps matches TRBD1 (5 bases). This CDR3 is CASSLAAGSGEQYF. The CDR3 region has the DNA TGTGCCAGCAGTTTAGCGGCAGGGTCCGGCGAGCAGTACTTC.